This entry lists 30 T cell receptor beta chains sequenced from one sample in a study of HIV-infected children after antiretroviral therapy interruption. A 3' RACE protocol on RNA, with unique molecular identifiers, produced the TCR library. TCRdb re-derived calls from the 3' RACE reads in MiXCR, one entry per CDR3 protein. The data show around 47,000 distinct CDR3 sequences, roughly 4% seen once. As to treatment: PENTA 11 planned treatment interruption arm or continuous ART arm. The material sequenced was CD45RA+ CD4+ T cells from PBMCs, pooled from several time points, taken from a donor given antiretroviral therapy, either interrupted or continuous. Subset of the sample: naive CD4+ CD45RA+ CD45RO- T cells. Every receptor here comes from a pool of human donors with HIV.

This clonotype was counted ten times or more. The chain combines TRBV12-3 or TRBV12-4 with TRBJ1-4, with a possible D match to TRBD1 (6 bases). Trimming shortened V by 2 bases and J by 5 bases, and 12 bases separated the two germline ends. CDR3 length: 15 residues. The CDR3 sequence is CASSLRRGGNEKLFF. For the CDR3, the DNA is TGTGCCAGCAGTTTACGAAGAGGGGGAAATGAAAAACTGTTTTTT.

This clonotype was observed a handful of times. This chain links TRBV10-3 with TRBJ2-1; D unclear. CDR1 is ENHRY and CDR2 is SYGVKD in the germline V gene. V shed 4 bases and J shed 9 bases, with 7 bases lying between them. The CDR3 extends over 11 amino acids. CDR3 region: CAISVLGEQFF. CDR3 DNA sequence: TGTGCCATCAGTGTATTGGGTGAGCAGTTCTTC.

This rearrangement joins TRBV25-1 to TRBJ1-2, with 7 nucleotides matching TRBD1. J lost 4 bases, V lost 10 bases, and 9 bases had no gene match. The germline gives CDR1 MGHDK, CDR2 SYGVNS. The CDR3 contains 13 residues. The CDR3 sequence: CATSPGQLYGYTF. In DNA form, the CDR3 reads TGTGCCACCTCTCCGGGACAGCTCTATGGCTACACCTTC.

This clonotype was recorded at least ten times. V is TRBV10-1 and J is TRBJ1-1, with D uncertain. CDR3 length: 13 residues. Germline V CDR1 and CDR2: WNHNN, SYGVQD (reference sequence). Trimming took 7 bases from V and 11 from J, leaving 20 bases between them. In DNA form, the CDR3 reads TGCGCCAGCACATCAGGAGAGGGTATGAGGGCTTTCTTT. Amino acid sequence: CASTSGEGMRAFF.

This clonotype was observed at least ten times. The J gene is TRBJ2-5, the V gene TRBV29-1; possibly TRBD2 for D (6 bases). There are 12 residues in the CDR3. Trimming took 0 bases from V and 4 from J, leaving 6 bases between them. Germline values: CDR1 SQVTM, CDR2 ANQGSEA. CDR3 in amino acids: CSVEEGGETQYF. The CDR3 region has the DNA TGCAGCGTTGAAGAGGGGGGAGAGACCCAGTACTTC.

In DNA, the CDR3 is TGCAGCGTAGGGGAGTTGGGTCAGCCCCAGCATTTT. It yields the protein CSVGELGQPQHF. The chain links TRBV29-1 to TRBJ1-5; a possible D gene is TRBD1 (5 bases). The CDR3 consists of 12 residues. CDR1 and CDR2 (germline): SQVTM, ANQGSEA. V was clipped by 6 bases and J by 6 bases, with 12 bases between them.

There are many counts of this clonotype. The rearrangement joins TRBV20-1 to TRBJ2-7, with D perhaps matching TRBD1 (6 bases). Deletions cut 5 bases from V and 7 bases from J, with 9 bases between. The V gene's germline CDR1 is DFQATT and CDR2 SNEGSKA (reference sequence). This CDR3 contains 10 residues. CDR3: CSAYRGEQYF. The CDR3 bases are TGCAGTGCTTATAGGGGGGAGCAGTACTTC.

This clonotype was detected ten times or more. V and J are TRBV5-5 and TRBJ2-1, with D possibly being TRBD1 (5 bases). Germline CDR1 SGHKS, CDR2 YYEKEE (reference sequence). Trimming removed 6 bases from V and 4 bases from J, with 8 bases in between. The CDR3 sequence is 12 residues long. CDR3 loop: CASNRTYNEQFF. DNA of the CDR3: TGTGCCAGCAATCGGACATACAATGAGCAGTTCTTC.

This clonotype was picked up many times. The rearrangement links TRBV5-6 to TRBJ1-1; D uncertain. The germline V gene encodes CDR1 SGHDT and CDR2 YYEEEE. CDR3 length: 16 residues. V lost 1 base, J lost 5 bases, and 18 bases lay in between. CDR3: CASSLFMTAGGTEAFF. CDR3 DNA: TGTGCCAGCAGCTTGTTTATGACTGCCGGCGGAACTGAAGCTTTCTTT.

This clonotype was recorded many times. This chain connects TRBV4-1 to TRBJ2-3; 9 bases are a match to TRBD2. J gave up 6 bases and V 1 base, and 17 bases lay outside the gene matches. The CDR3 extends over 19 amino acids. Germline CDR1 reads MGHRA; CDR2 reads YSYEKL. CDR3 nucleotide sequence: TGCGCCAGCAGCCAAGCGATCCAGCGGGGGGCCTCCGGGTCCGATACGCAGTATTTT. Its translation: CASSQAIQRGASGSDTQYF.

This clonotype was recorded many times. The gene calls are TRBV6-5 and TRBJ1-1, with no clear D. This CDR3 has 13 residues. Germline V gene sequence: CDR1 MNHEY, CDR2 SVGAGI. V was pared by 5 bases and J by 3 bases, with 10 bases between. CDR3 sequence reads: CASSRAEDTEAFF. As DNA, the CDR3 is TGTGCCAGCAGTCGGGCTGAAGACACTGAAGCTTTCTTT.

The V gene is TRBV6-5, the J gene TRBJ1-2; perhaps TRBD1 as D (6 bases). The CDR3 runs 16 residues. Trimming took 6 bases from V and 0 from J, leaving 17 bases between them. Germline-derived CDR1 and CDR2 are MNHEY and SVGAGI. CDR3 sequence reads: CASSPTGSVANYGYTF. For the CDR3, the DNA is TGTGCCAGCAGCCCGACAGGTTCCGTAGCTAACTATGGCTACACCTTC.

The sample holds many counts of this clonotype. The chain carries TRBV29-1 and TRBJ1-2; the D gene is possibly TRBD1 (5 bases). The CDR3 spans 10 residues. Germline V lookup: CDR1 SQVTM, CDR2 ANQGSEA. V gave up 8 bases and J gave up 8 bases, with 12 bases separating them. CDR3 sequence reads: CSWGAEGYTF. CDR3 DNA sequence: TGCAGCTGGGGCGCGGAGGGCTACACCTTC.

In its sample, this clonotype ranks as medium-sized. The CDR3 sequence is CASSFGLEAMFF. In DNA, the CDR3 is TGTGCCAGCAGCTTCGGACTAGAGGCTATGTTCTTC. The rearrangement joins TRBV7-3 to TRBJ2-1, with 7 bases that match TRBD2. Per the germline V gene, CDR1 is SGHTA and CDR2 is FQGTGA. V was clipped by 3 bases and J by 15 bases; unmatched bases: 8. This CDR3 spans 12 amino acids.

In the case of this clonotype: At one boundary the junction diverges from the germline segment, which might be a read error. This sequence joins TRBV16 and TRBJ2-5; TRBD1 aligns across 10 bases. Germline V gene data show CDR1 as KGHSY and CDR2 as FQNENV. The CDR3 is made up of 15 amino acids. In DNA, the CDR3 is TGTGCCAGCAGCCAGGGACAGGGGAACCAAGACACCCAGTACTTT. This sequence encodes CASSQGQGNQDTQYF.

This clonotype was recorded at least ten times. J is TRBJ1-1 and V is TRBV10-2; D uncertain. The CDR3 length is 14 residues. Germline V gene sequence: CDR1 WSHSY, CDR2 SAAADI. V lost 6 bases, J lost 0 bases, and 11 bases lay in between. The DNA of the CDR3 is TGCGCCAGCAGGCCGGGAGGGATGAACACTGAAGCTTTCTTT. Translating gives CASRPGGMNTEAFF.

This clonotype was seen repeatedly, ten times or more. This sequence joins TRBV11-3 and TRBJ1-6; 8 bases fit TRBD1. The CDR3 runs to 14 residues. Germline values: CDR1 SGHNT, CDR2 YENEEA. Trimming removed 4 bases from V and 9 bases from J; junction bases left unmatched: 5. CDR3 in amino acids: CASSSGTGGSPLHF. The CDR3 DNA reads as TGTGCCAGCAGCTCCGGGACAGGTGGTTCACCCCTCCACTTT.

This clonotype has a count of ten or more. The chain carries TRBV10-3 and TRBJ2-4; 7 bases match TRBD1. The ends lost 2 bases at V and 1 base at J; junction bases unmatched: 8. Looked up from germline, CDR1 is ENHRY and CDR2 is SYGVKD. The CDR3 has 17 residues. DNA of the CDR3: TGTGCCATCAGTGAGCGAGGCGGACAGGTCGCCAAAAACATTCAGTACTTC. Translating gives CAISERGGQVAKNIQYF.

DNA of the CDR3: TGTGCCACCAGCAGATTCCTAGAGTCTAACGAGCAGTACTTC. Residues: CATSRFLESNEQYF. This rearrangement joins TRBV15 to TRBJ2-7; no clear D. The CDR3 runs 14 residues. Between the trimmed V and J ends, which lost 2 bases and 5 bases, there was a span of 13 bases. Germline V gene data show CDR1 as LNHNV and CDR2 as YYDKDF (reference sequence).

This clonotype has at least ten counts. The chain is built from TRBV20-1 and TRBJ2-7, with D perhaps assigned TRBD1 or TRBD2 (5 bases each). Per germline, CDR1 DFQATT and CDR2 SNEGSKA (reference sequence). CDR3 length: 12 amino acids. V lost 7 bases, J lost 4 bases, and 14 bases lay in between. The CDR3 region has the DNA TGCAGTGGGGACGTCGTCGAATACGAGCAGTACTTC. Protein product: CSGDVVEYEQYF.

The sample holds many counts of this clonotype. The genes are TRBV30 and TRBJ2-7; a possible D gene is TRBD2 (5 bases). Between the trimmed V and J ends, which lost 5 bases and 4 bases, there was a span of 9 bases. CDR3 size: 11 residues. Germline V lookup: CDR1 GTSNPN, CDR2 SVGIG (reference sequence). DNA for the CDR3: TGTGCCTGGGAGGGTCTATACGAGCAGTACTTC. It encodes CAWEGLYEQYF.

This clonotype was observed at least ten times. The rearrangement links TRBV20-1 to TRBJ2-7; 7 bases fit TRBD2. V dropped 2 bases and J dropped 3; count of bases not matched to a gene: 1. The germline gives CDR1 DFQATT, CDR2 SNEGSKA (reference sequence). The length of the CDR3 is 12 residues. The chain's CDR3 is CSARRGDYEQYF. The CDR3 DNA reads as TGCAGTGCTAGACGGGGGGACTACGAGCAGTACTTC.

This clonotype was counted only a few times. The V and J genes are TRBV2 and TRBJ1-2, with D possibly matching TRBD1 (5 bases). V shed 2 bases and J shed 6 bases, with 10 bases lying between them. The CDR3 length is 13 residues. Germline CDR1 SNHLY, CDR2 FYNNEI. CDR3 in amino acids: CASSEQGADGYTF. As DNA, the CDR3 is TGTGCCAGCAGTGAACAGGGCGCCGATGGCTACACCTTC.

CDR3 sequence (DNA): TGCGCCAGCAGCTTGGCGGGACAGGCTCCTTGGGGAGATACGCAGTATTTT. Protein: CASSLAGQAPWGDTQYF. The chain employs TRBV5-1 and TRBJ2-3, with 8 bases aligning to TRBD1. The CDR3 is 17 residues long. V shed 0 bases and J 5 bases; nucleotides not matched to a gene: 11. Germline assignment: CDR1 SGHRS and CDR2 YFSETQ.

This clonotype appeared many times. V and J are TRBV29-1 and TRBJ1-2, with D tentatively TRBD1 (5 bases). The CDR3 is 14 residues long. Per the germline V gene, CDR1 is SQVTM and CDR2 is ANQGSEA. Trimming took 4 bases from V and 2 from J, leaving 14 bases between them. CDR3 nucleotide sequence: TGCAGCGTTGGTCAGGGAGATCTCAACTATGGCTACACCTTC. It yields the protein CSVGQGDLNYGYTF.

This clonotype was seen more than once but under ten times. CDR3 loop: CASSIDHTGILFGGELFF. The CDR3 region has the DNA TGTGCCAGTAGTATAGATCACACAGGGATTTTATTTGGAGGGGAGCTGTTTTTT. V is TRBV19 and J is TRBJ2-2, with D possibly TRBD1 on 6 matching bases. CDR1 and CDR2 from the germline V gene are LNHDA and SQIVND (reference sequence). The CDR3 has 18 amino acids. V lost 0 bases and J 8 bases, leaving 22 bases between the germline ends.

This clonotype was recorded at least ten times. This chain joins TRBV7-4 and TRBJ1-1; D may be TRBD1 (6 bases). The CDR3 covers 13 residues. From germline, CDR1 is SGHVT and CDR2 SQSDAQ. Trimming shortened V by 5 bases and J by 1 base, and 8 bases separated the two germline ends. The CDR3 nucleotides are TGTGCCAGCAGCACGGACAGGAACACTGAAGCTTTCTTT. It is translated as CASSTDRNTEAFF.

This clonotype was seen at least ten times. This CDR3 is CSVEVLSGYTF. The CDR3 DNA follows: TGCAGCGTTGAAGTATTGAGCGGCTACACCTTC. The rearrangement uses TRBV29-1 and TRBJ1-2; D not certain. CDR1 is SQVTM, CDR2 ANQGSEA, per germline. This CDR3 contains 11 residues. Trimming shortened V by 1 base and J by 8 bases, and 8 bases separated the two germline ends.

This clonotype was picked up many times. The CDR3 bases are TGTGCCAGCAGTCTGTATCAGGGGGCGCCTGTAGATACGCAGTATTTT. This translates into CASSLYQGAPVDTQYF. The V and J genes are TRBV28 and TRBJ2-3; 8 bases line up with TRBD1. Germline V gene data show CDR1 as MDHEN and CDR2 as SYDVKM. J gave up 5 bases and V 5 bases, and 12 bases lay outside the gene matches. The CDR3 loop spans 16 amino acids.

The chain has TRBV12-3 or TRBV12-4 and TRBJ2-2, with 8 bases fitting TRBD2. CDR3 length: 16 amino acids. J lost 1 base, V lost 5 bases, and 6 bases had no gene match. In nucleotides, the CDR3 is TGTGCCAGCAGTCCTTCCGGGACTAGGAACACCGGGGAGCTGTTTTTT. Translation gives CASSPSGTRNTGELFF.